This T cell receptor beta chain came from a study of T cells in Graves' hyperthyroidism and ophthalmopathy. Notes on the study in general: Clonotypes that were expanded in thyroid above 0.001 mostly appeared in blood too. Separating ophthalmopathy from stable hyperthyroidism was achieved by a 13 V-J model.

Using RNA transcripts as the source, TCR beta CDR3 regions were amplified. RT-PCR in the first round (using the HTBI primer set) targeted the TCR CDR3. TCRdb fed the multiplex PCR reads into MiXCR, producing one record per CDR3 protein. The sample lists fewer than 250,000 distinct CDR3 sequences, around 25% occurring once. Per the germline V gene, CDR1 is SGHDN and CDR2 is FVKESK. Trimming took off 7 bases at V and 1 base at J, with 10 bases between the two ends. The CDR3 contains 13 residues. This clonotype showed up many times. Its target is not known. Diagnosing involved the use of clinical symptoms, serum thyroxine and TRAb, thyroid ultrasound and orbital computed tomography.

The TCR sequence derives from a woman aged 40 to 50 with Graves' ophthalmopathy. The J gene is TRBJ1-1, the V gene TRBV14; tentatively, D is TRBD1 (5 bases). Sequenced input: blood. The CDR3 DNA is TGTGCCAGCAATGGGGCTCCGAACACTGAAGCTTTCTTT. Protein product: CASNGAPNTEAFF.